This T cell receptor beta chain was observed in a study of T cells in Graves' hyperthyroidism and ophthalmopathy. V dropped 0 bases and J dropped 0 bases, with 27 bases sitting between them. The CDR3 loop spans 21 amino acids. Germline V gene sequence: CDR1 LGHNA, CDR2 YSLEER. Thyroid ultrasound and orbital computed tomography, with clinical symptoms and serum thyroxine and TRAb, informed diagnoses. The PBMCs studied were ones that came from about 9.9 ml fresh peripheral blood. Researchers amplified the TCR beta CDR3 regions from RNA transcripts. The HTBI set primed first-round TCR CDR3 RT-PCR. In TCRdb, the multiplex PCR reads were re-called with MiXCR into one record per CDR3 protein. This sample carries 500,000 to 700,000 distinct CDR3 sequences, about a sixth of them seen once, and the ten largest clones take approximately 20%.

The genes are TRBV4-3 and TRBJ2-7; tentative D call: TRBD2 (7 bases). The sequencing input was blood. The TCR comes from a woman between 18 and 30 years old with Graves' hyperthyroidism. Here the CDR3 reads CASSQDLSFMEGGAYSYEQYF. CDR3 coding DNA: TGCGCCAGCAGCCAAGATCTCTCATTTATGGAAGGGGGGGCTTACTCCTACGAGCAGTACTTC.